Sequencing of this T cell receptor beta chain was carried out in a study of blood T cell repertoires in COVID-19. For the study at large: Some COVID-19 samples were acute and others convalescent; all came from the United States, Italy and Spain. PBMCs, B-cell-depleted T cells, or T cells provided the cDNA or gDNA that made up the material.

CDR1 is SGHRS, CDR2 YFSETQ, per germline. CDR3 length: 15 residues. The V gene lost 3 bases and the J gene lost 1 base, with 13 bases spanning the gap. Original processing notes: The assay estimated nucleated cells by amplifying reference gene primers. The assay was immunoSEQ multiplex PCR, and TCRdb's table has in-frame clones only and misses some. That table gives V, J and clone size, and the DNA gave D and trimming. The data hold more than 65,000 clones, with more than 75% observed a single time. The genes are TRBV5-1 and TRBJ2-5; D might be TRBD1 (6 bases). The specimen sequenced was peripheral blood. The TCR sequence derives from a woman aged 60-75 years with acute or convalescent COVID-19. Here the CDR3 reads CASSWRTDRQETQYF. DNA of the CDR3: TGCGCCAGCAGCTGGAGGACAGACCGCCAAGAGACCCAGTACTTC.